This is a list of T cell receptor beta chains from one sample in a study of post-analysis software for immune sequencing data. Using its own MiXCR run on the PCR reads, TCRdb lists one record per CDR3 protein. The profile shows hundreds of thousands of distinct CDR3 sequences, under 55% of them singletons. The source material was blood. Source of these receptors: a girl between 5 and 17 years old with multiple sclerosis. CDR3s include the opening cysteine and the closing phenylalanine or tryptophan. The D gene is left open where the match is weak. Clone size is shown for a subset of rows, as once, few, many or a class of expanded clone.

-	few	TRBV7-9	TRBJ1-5	CASSSGVNQPQHF	TGTGCCAGCAGCTCAGGGGTCAACCAGCCCCAGCATTTT
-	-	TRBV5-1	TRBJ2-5	CASSLAQGRETQYF	TGCGCCAGCAGCTTGGCCCAGGGACGGGAGACCCAGTACTTC
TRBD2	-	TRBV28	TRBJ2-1	CASSSRGSGISYNEQFF	TGTGCCAGCAGTTCGCGGGGTAGCGGGATTTCCTACAATGAGCAGTTCTTC
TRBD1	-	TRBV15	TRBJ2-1	CATSRKYRDRDGNEQFF	TGTGCCACCAGCAGGAAGTACCGGGACAGGGATGGCAATGAGCAGTTCTTC
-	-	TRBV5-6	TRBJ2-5	CASSHQRDVRGQETQYF	TGTGCCAGCAGCCACCAGAGGGACGTTCGGGGCCAAGAGACCCAGTACTTC
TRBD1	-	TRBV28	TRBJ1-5	CASSLKGGVQPQHF	TGTGCCAGCAGTTTGAAAGGGGGCGTTCAGCCCCAGCATTTT
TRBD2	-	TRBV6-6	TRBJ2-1	CASISGSFDEQFF	TGTGCCAGCATTAGCGGGAGCTTTGATGAGCAGTTCTTC
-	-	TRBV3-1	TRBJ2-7	CASSHFPSASSYEQYF	TGTGCCAGCAGCCATTTCCCGTCGGCGAGCTCCTACGAGCAGTACTTC
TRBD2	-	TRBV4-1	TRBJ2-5	CASSQGPVSGRARETQYF	TGCGCCAGCAGCCAAGGGCCCGTTAGCGGGAGGGCCAGAGAGACCCAGTACTTC
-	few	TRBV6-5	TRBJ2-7	CASSIPPPGAYEQYF	TGTGCCAGCAGTATCCCCCCTCCAGGGGCGTACGAGCAGTACTTC
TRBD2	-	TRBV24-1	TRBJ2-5	CATSEPSSGSDEQYF	TGTGCCACCAGTGAACCCTCTAGCGGGAGCGATGAGCAGTACTTC
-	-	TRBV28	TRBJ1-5	CASTPGGYSNQPQHF	TGTGCCAGCACCCCCGGTGGGTATAGCAATCAGCCCCAGCATTTT
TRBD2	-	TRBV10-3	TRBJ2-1	CAIKPSGGSYNEQFF	TGTGCCATCAAACCTAGCGGGGGCTCCTACAATGAGCAGTTCTTC
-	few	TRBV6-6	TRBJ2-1	CASSYSADNEQFF	TGTGCCAGCAGTTACTCGGCAGACAATGAGCAGTTCTTC
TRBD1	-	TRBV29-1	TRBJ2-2	CSVSLGQGVTGELFF	TGCAGCGTCTCCCTTGGACAGGGGGTCACCGGGGAGCTGTTTTTT
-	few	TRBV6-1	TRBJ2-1	CASSDLLAGHNEQFF	TGTGCCAGCAGTGATTTGTTGGCGGGCCACAATGAGCAGTTCTTC
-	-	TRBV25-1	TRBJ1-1	CASSELAGNTEAFF	TGTGCCAGCAGTGAATTGGCAGGGAACACTGAAGCTTTCTTT
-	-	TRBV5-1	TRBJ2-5	CASSLLDGQETQYF	TGCGCCAGCAGCCTACTGGACGGCCAAGAGACCCAGTACTTC
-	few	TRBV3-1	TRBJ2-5	CASSQGNSRGQYF	TGTGCCAGCAGCCAGGGAAACTCCCGTGGGCAGTACTTC
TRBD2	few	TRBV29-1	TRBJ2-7	CSVERGGGPYEQYF	TGCAGCGTTGAACGTGGCGGGGGGCCCTACGAGCAGTACTTC
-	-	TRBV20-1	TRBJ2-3	CSASRPGRVEDTQYF	TGCAGTGCTAGTCGGCCGGGCAGAGTAGAAGATACGCAGTATTTT
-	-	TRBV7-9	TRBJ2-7	CASSEDSTPTYEQYF	TGTGCCAGCAGCGAGGACAGCACCCCTACCTACGAGCAGTACTTC
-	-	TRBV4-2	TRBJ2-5	CASSQDSGAQRRTQYF	TGTGCCAGCAGCCAAGATTCGGGAGCTCAAAGGCGGACCCAGTACTTC
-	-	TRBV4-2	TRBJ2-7	CASSQDPGPAYEQYF	TGTGCCAGCAGCCAAGATCCTGGACCAGCCTACGAGCAGTACTTC
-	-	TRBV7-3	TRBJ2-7	CASSFDRTHEQYF	TGTGCCAGCAGCTTCGACAGAACCCACGAGCAGTACTTC
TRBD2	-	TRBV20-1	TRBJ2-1	CSAPGRGSLVNNEQFF	TGCAGTGCCCCGGGACGCGGGAGCCTCGTTAACAATGAGCAGTTCTTC
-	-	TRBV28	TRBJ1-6	CASIPGDSYYNSPLHF	TGTGCCAGCATCCCGGGTGATTCCTATTATAATTCACCCCTCCACTTT